The 23 T cell receptor beta chains reported below all come from one sample, sequenced in a study of cytomegalovirus exposure and HLA in healthy donors. The PCR used 60 Vbeta and 13 Jbeta primers. Some clones are missing from TCRdb's copy, which holds only in-frame ones; the method was immunoSEQ multiplex PCR. The table records 200,000 or so clones, 70% to 85% of them present only once. The sample comprised PBMCs. The receptors stem from a boy aged 2 to 10 in good health and CMV-seronegative.

J is TRBJ1-2 and V is TRBV4-1, with TRBD1 identical over 12 bases. Germline V gives CDR1 MGHRA, CDR2 YSYEKL. The J segment lost 6 bases and the V segment lost 4 bases, leaving 9 bases of the junction unmatched. This CDR3 has 16 residues. As DNA, the CDR3 is TGCGCCAGCAGCCCTAAATGGGGGACAGGGGGCAATGGCTACACCTTC. This codes for CASSPKWGTGGNGYTF.

V usage is TRBV7-2 and J usage is TRBJ2-3; D might be TRBD2 (6 bases). V was trimmed by 1 base and J by 6 bases, leaving 20 bases between them. The CDR3 length is 17 residues. CDR1 SGHTA and CDR2 FQGNSA come from the germline V gene. The CDR3 loop reads CASSLGGGGAIWDTQYF. The CDR3 DNA follows: TGTGCCAGCAGCTTAGGAGGCGGCGGGGCCATCTGGGATACGCAGTATTTT.

The J gene is TRBJ2-3, the V gene TRBV18, with 7 nucleotides matching TRBD2. J gave up 1 base and V 1 base, and 5 bases lay outside the gene matches. This CDR3 contains 16 residues. Germline values: CDR1 KGHSH, CDR2 LQKENI. As DNA, the CDR3 is TGTGCCAGCTCACCACATCCCAGCGGGGGCACAGATACGCAGTATTTT. It translates to CASSPHPSGGTDTQYF.

The chain recombines TRBV7-3 with TRBJ2-1; 8 bases agree with TRBD2. Germline V gene data show CDR1 as SGHTA and CDR2 as FQGTGA. The CDR3 is made up of 15 amino acids. The V segment lost 2 bases and the J segment 3 bases; nucleotides outside the gene matches: 3. This CDR3 is CASSLVAGGYNEQFF. CDR3 DNA sequence: TGTGCCAGCAGCTTAGTCGCGGGGGGCTACAATGAGCAGTTCTTC.

This clone was seen a few times. This chain connects TRBV4-2 to TRBJ2-1; D perhaps matches TRBD2 (6 bases). The CDR3 extends over 15 amino acids. The V and J ends lost 0 bases and 6 bases respectively, with 12 bases between them. Germline values: CDR1 LGHNA, CDR2 YNFKEQ. The CDR3 sequence: CASSQDFGGGNEQFF. CDR3 DNA: TGTGCCAGCAGCCAAGACTTCGGGGGTGGCAATGAGCAGTTCTTC.

The CDR3 sequence: CASSSLRGLAAIPGRPYF. The CDR3, as DNA: TGTGCCAGCAGTTCCCTTCGGGGACTAGCGGCAATACCTGGGCGTCCGTACTTC. The chain is built from TRBV11-2 and TRBJ2-7; 11 bases agree with TRBD2. J gave up 12 bases and V 6 bases, and 25 bases lay outside the gene matches. The V gene's germline CDR1 is SGHAT and CDR2 FQNNGV. The CDR3 loop spans 18 amino acids.

CDR3 sequence: CARLQGNTEAFF. The CDR3 nucleotides are TGTGCCAGACTACAGGGAAACACTGAAGCTTTCTTT. The V and J genes are TRBV2 and TRBJ1-1; D is possibly TRBD1 (6 bases). With 9 bases removed from V and 2 bases from J, the gap between germline ends came to 10 bases. The CDR3 runs 12 residues. CDR1 is SNHLY, CDR2 FYNNEI, per germline.

V usage is TRBV2 and J usage is TRBJ2-1; D is perhaps TRBD1 (5 bases). The CDR3 runs to 12 residues. Germline loops: CDR1 SNHLY, CDR2 FYNNEI. Trimming pared 6 bases from V and 9 bases from J, leaving 12 bases between. The CDR3 nucleotides are TGTGCCAGCAGGTGGACGCAGGGTGAGCAGTTCTTC. It specifies CASRWTQGEQFF.

CDR3 protein: CASSYYRGPNADTQYF. CDR3 sequence (DNA): TGTGCCAGCAGCTATTACAGGGGGCCCAACGCCGATACGCAGTATTTT. The chain employs TRBV11-2 and TRBJ2-3; 9 bases align to TRBD1. Germline V gene data show CDR1 as SGHAT and CDR2 as FQNNGV. This CDR3 has 16 amino acids. With V trimmed by 4 bases and J by 6 bases, 11 bases remained unmatched.

This chain joins TRBV5-1 and TRBJ1-1; D possibly corresponds to TRBD1 (6 bases). Per the germline V gene, CDR1 is SGHRS and CDR2 is YFSETQ. Trimming pared 4 bases from V and 0 bases from J, leaving 10 bases between. This CDR3 has 14 residues. The DNA of the CDR3 is TGCGCCAGCAGCGGCGGACAGCTGAACACTGAAGCTTTCTTT. Its translation: CASSGGQLNTEAFF. The full variable domain, completed using reference TRBV5-1 and TRBJ1-1, is KAGVTQTPRYLIKTRGQQVTLSCSPISGHRSVSWYQQTPGQGLQFLFEYFSETQRNKGNFPGRFSGRQFSNSRSEMNVSTLELGDSALYLCASSGGQLNTEAFFGQGTRLTVV.

V is TRBV7-2 and J is TRBJ2-3, with 11 nucleotides matching TRBD2. Germline V gene data show CDR1 as SGHTA and CDR2 as FQGNSA. The J segment lost 4 bases and the V segment lost 1 base, leaving 1 base of the junction unmatched. The CDR3 loop spans 15 amino acids. CDR3 sequence: CASSLVSGGADTQYF. The CDR3 DNA reads as TGTGCCAGCAGCTTAGTTAGCGGGGGGGCAGATACGCAGTATTTT.

This clone was found a few times. J is TRBJ1-1 and V is TRBV7-8; possibly TRBD1 for D (6 bases). The germline V and J ends were trimmed by 5 bases and 6 bases, with 10 bases remaining between them. Germline V gene lookup returns CDR1 SGHVS and CDR2 FQNEAQ. This CDR3 has 12 amino acids. CDR3 DNA: TGTGCCAGCAGCCCTAAGGGGGCTGAAGCTTTCTTT. Its protein is CASSPKGAEAFF.

The chain recombines TRBV5-8 with TRBJ1-5; possibly TRBD1 for D (5 bases). The CDR3 length is 13 residues. Germline-derived CDR1 and CDR2 are SGHTS and YDEGEE. V lost 1 base and J lost 7, with 9 bases in between. CDR3: CASSLWGDQPQHF. The CDR3 DNA sequence: TGTGCCAGCAGCTTGTGGGGGGACCAGCCCCAGCATTTT.

For this clone: Mismatch with germline at one junction end may stem from a read error. The CDR3, as DNA: TGTGCTAGCAGCTCCGGGACAGGGTATAGCAATCAGCCCCAGCATTTT. It codes for CASSSGTGYSNQPQHF. The chain links TRBV7-7 to TRBJ1-5; 9 nucleotides agree with TRBD1. In germline, CDR1 is SSHAT, CDR2 FNYEAQ (reference sequence). The CDR3 contains 16 residues.

The chain employs TRBV5-4 and TRBJ2-5; maybe TRBD1 (5 bases). The CDR3 contains 15 residues. Trimming removed 0 bases from V and 4 bases from J, with 13 bases in between. CDR1 and CDR2 (germline): SGHNT, YYREEE (reference sequence). The CDR3 region is CASSLARQGGETQYF. For the CDR3, the DNA is TGTGCCAGCAGCTTGGCGCGGCAGGGCGGAGAGACCCAGTACTTC.

The CDR3 DNA is TGTGCCAGCAGCCAAGATTTGGCCGAGCGGCCCTCCTACGAGCAGTACTTC. Its protein product is CASSQDLAERPSYEQYF. The rearrangement links TRBV4-2 to TRBJ2-7, with a tentative D call TRBD2 (5 bases). The length of the CDR3 is 17 residues. Trimming removed 0 bases from V and 0 bases from J, with 15 bases in between. Germline-derived CDR1 and CDR2 are LGHNA and YNFKEQ.

CDR3 DNA sequence: TGTGCCAGCAGCCCCCGGGACAGCAACTATGGCTACACCTTC. It specifies CASSPRDSNYGYTF. The V and J genes are TRBV4-2 and TRBJ1-2, with TRBD1 matching over 7 bases. With 4 bases clipped from V and 2 bases from J, the junction kept 4 bases outside the gene matches. The CDR3 has 14 residues. From germline, CDR1 is LGHNA and CDR2 YNFKEQ.

CDR3 DNA: TGTGCCAGCGGTAGAACAGGAACGTATGGCTACACCTTC. Encoded protein: CASGRTGTYGYTF. This sequence joins TRBV6-6 and TRBJ1-2, with a tentative D call TRBD1 (5 bases). V was cut by 8 bases and J by 5 bases, with 15 bases left in between. The germline CDR1 and CDR2 sequences are MNHNY and SVGAGI (reference sequence). The CDR3 runs 13 residues.

The chain recombines TRBV5-4 with TRBJ2-7; TRBD2 agrees at 7 bases. In germline, CDR1 is SGHNT, CDR2 YYREEE (reference sequence). The V and J ends lost 2 bases and 3 bases, in that order; junction bases with no gene match: 11. The CDR3 extends over 16 amino acids. CDR3 residues: CASSFAGVAGGYEQYF. The CDR3, as DNA: TGTGCCAGCAGCTTCGCGGGAGTAGCGGGTGGCTACGAGCAGTACTTC.

This rearrangement joins TRBV5-8 to TRBJ1-5; 7 bases align to TRBD1. The junction had 9 bases not matched to a gene; V was cut back by 2 bases and J by 1 base. CDR1 is SGHTS, CDR2 YDEGEE, per germline. This CDR3 region has 17 residues. CDR3 region: CASSLRDRVKSNQPQHF. The CDR3 DNA reads as TGTGCCAGCAGCTTAAGAGACAGGGTGAAGAGCAATCAGCCCCAGCATTTT.

The count of this clone is one. The chain couples TRBV19 to TRBJ1-6; D gene uncertain. This CDR3 has 15 amino acids. Germline V lookup: CDR1 LNHDA, CDR2 SQIVND (reference sequence). V was pared by 7 bases and J by 7 bases, with 17 bases between. The CDR3 reads CASTGISLRNSPLHF. For the CDR3, the DNA is TGTGCCAGTACCGGTATTAGTCTTCGGAATTCACCCCTCCACTTT.

This sequence joins TRBV7-9 and TRBJ2-3, with TRBD2 matching 11 bases. The trim removed 4 bases at V and 10 bases at J, leaving 19 bases unmatched. CDR1 and CDR2 from the germline V gene are SEHNR and FQNEAQ (reference sequence). This CDR3 comprises 18 residues. CDR3 DNA sequence: TGTGCCAGCAGCTATAGCGGGGGGGCCTTACATATAATCATACCGCAGTATTTT. Translation: CASSYSGGALHIIIPQYF.

The rearrangement joins TRBV5-5 to TRBJ2-1; 11 positions match TRBD2. The germline CDR1 and CDR2 sequences are SGHKS and YYEKEE (reference sequence). The junction had 6 bases not matched to a gene; V was cut back by 1 base and J by 9 bases. This CDR3 comprises 15 residues. The CDR3 region has the DNA TGTGCCAGCAGCTTGTTCCTAGCGGGGGGTCCTGAGCAGTTCTTC. This encodes CASSLFLAGGPEQFF. Full variable domain (rest looked up from reference TRBV5-5 and TRBJ2-1): DAGVTQSPTHLIKTRGQQVTLRCSPISGHKSVSWYQQVLGQGPQFIFQYYEKEERGRGNFPDRFSARQFPNYSSELNVNALLLGDSALYLCASSLFLAGGPEQFFGPGTRLTVL.